These 12 T cell receptor beta chains originate from one sample sequenced in a study of siplizumab effects on memory and regulatory T cells (dated by TCRdb to the late 2010s). Library preparation employed the immunoSEQ multiplex PCR assay. The table was pulled from immuneACCESS by TCRdb, which kept in-frame rearrangements only. Such tables lose some clones; where checked, under half of the loss comes from unresolved V genes, and the rest has no known cause. The sample data list approximately 100,000 clones, and about 93% of these were observed just once. Of the sample, more than 10% is held by the ten largest clones. The sequenced sample consisted of non-Treg CD4+ T cells sorted from blood. The label giving this sample's cell subset or site can be read as: FACS-sorted unstimulated CD4+ non-regulatory T cells. These receptor sequences come from a human donor in good health.

The chain has TRBV5-1 and TRBJ2-2; D unclear. Germline CDR1 SGHRS, CDR2 YFSETQ. The CDR3 spans 14 residues. Trimming stripped 4 bases from V and 3 bases from J, with 10 bases between. The CDR3 nucleotides read TGCGCCAGCAGCCCCCGAACCGACACCGGGGAGCTGTTTTTT. Its translation: CASSPRTDTGELFF.

This chain uses TRBV5-6 with TRBJ2-1; D is ambiguous. The germline CDR1 and CDR2 sequences are SGHDT and YYEEEE. V lost 4 bases and J lost 3, with 17 bases in between. The CDR3 has 16 amino acids. CDR3 nucleotides: TGTGCCAGCAGCCCAACGGGTCAGGCGCGCTACAATGAGCAGTTCTTC. Its translation is CASSPTGQARYNEQFF.

This clone has only one observation. At the DNA level, this CDR3 is encoded by other sequences in the same sample as well. The genes are TRBV27 and TRBJ2-1; D might be TRBD1 (5 bases). Trimming removed 3 bases at V and 0 bases at J, with 9 bases between. This CDR3 spans 15 amino acids. The V gene's germline CDR1 is MNHEY and CDR2 SMNVEV (reference sequence). The CDR3 loop is CASSFRGSSYNEQFF. In DNA form, the CDR3 reads TGTGCCAGCAGTTTTAGGGGCAGCTCCTACAATGAGCAGTTCTTC.

The chain combines TRBV4-1 with TRBJ2-5; no reliable D call. This CDR3 is 12 amino acids long. Trimming shortened V by 0 bases and J by 5 bases, and 4 bases separated the two germline ends. The germline CDR1 and CDR2 sequences are MGHRA and YSYEKL. For the CDR3, the DNA is TGCGCCAGCAGCCAAGATCTGGAGACCCAGTACTTC. This sequence encodes CASSQDLETQYF.

This clone was counted a single time. CDR3 sequence reads: CASSEWEGSLNYEQYF. In nucleotides, the CDR3 is TGTGCCAGCAGTGAGTGGGAAGGATCCCTCAATTACGAGCAGTACTTC. The V and J genes are TRBV2 and TRBJ2-7; D is unclear. The V and J ends lost 3 bases and 4 bases respectively, with 19 bases between them. CDR1 and CDR2 from the germline V gene are SNHLY and FYNNEI. The CDR3 consists of 16 residues.

The CDR3 DNA is TGTGCCAGCAGCTTGGTGGACAGTCGTGACTCTGGGGCCAACGTCCTGACTTTC. Residues: CASSLVDSRDSGANVLTF. The V and J genes are TRBV5-5 and TRBJ2-6, with D perhaps TRBD1 (6 bases). CDR1 SGHKS and CDR2 YYEKEE come from the germline V gene (reference sequence). With 0 bases removed from V and 0 bases from J, the gap between germline ends came to 13 bases. The CDR3 extends over 18 amino acids.

This rearrangement joins TRBV5-1 to TRBJ2-7; D could derive from TRBD1 or TRBD2 (6 bases each). Germline CDR1 SGHRS, CDR2 YFSETQ. V lost 3 bases, J lost 2 bases, and 18 bases lay in between. The CDR3 length is 16 residues. The CDR3 DNA is TGCGCCAGCAGCTCGCGACTGGGGGGCCCCACCTACGAGCAGTACTTC. Protein: CASSSRLGGPTYEQYF.

The chain carries TRBV30 and TRBJ2-1; D is undetermined. The CDR3 runs 14 residues. Germline V CDR1 and CDR2: GTSNPN, SVGIG (reference sequence). V gave up 3 bases and J gave up 7 bases, with 16 bases separating them. The CDR3 DNA is TGTGCCTGGAGGGCCTATACACCCGAGAATGAGCAGTTCTTC. Amino acid sequence: CAWRAYTPENEQFF.

The V gene is TRBV7-9, the J gene TRBJ2-7; D unclear. The CDR3 is 14 residues long. The V gene lost 1 base and the J gene lost 1 base, with 8 bases spanning the gap. In germline, CDR1 is SEHNR, CDR2 FQNEAQ (reference sequence). CDR3 bases: TGTGCCAGCAGCTTAGATAGGGCGTCCTACGAGCAGTACTTC. Protein: CASSLDRASYEQYF.

The rearrangement uses TRBV23-1 and TRBJ2-7; D ambiguous. TRBV23-1 is sorted into the ORF group, with uncertain function. The CDR3 spans 14 residues. Trimming cost V 5 bases and J 1 base, with 12 bases left between them. CDR3 sequence reads: CASSETSDSYEQYF. CDR3 nucleotides: TGCGCCAGCAGTGAGACGTCGGATTCCTACGAGCAGTACTTC.

V and J are TRBV27 and TRBJ1-2, with D maybe TRBD1 (5 bases). The CDR3 totals 15 residues. Trimming took off 5 bases at V and 0 bases at J, with 13 bases between the two ends. Germline CDR1 reads MNHEY; CDR2 reads SMNVEV (reference sequence). The CDR3, as DNA: TGTGCCAGCAGTGGGATAACAGGAGCTAACTATGGCTACACCTTC. This codes for CASSGITGANYGYTF.

This sequence joins TRBV28 and TRBJ2-3, with D uncertain. The CDR3 totals 11 residues. Germline CDR1 MDHEN, CDR2 SYDVKM. V was shortened by 3 bases and J by 6 bases, with 4 bases between the two germline ends. Here the CDR3 DNA reads TGTGCCAGCAGTTTTCGGGATACGCAGTATTTT. Protein product: CASSFRDTQYF.